This passage covers 32 T cell receptor beta chains from one sample sequenced in a study of Ad26.COV2.S vaccination and SARS-CoV-2 variants (dated by TCRdb to about 2021). Library creation used the immunoSEQ multiplex PCR assay. In TCRdb, the immuneACCESS table is reduced to in-frame sequences with V and J assigned. These tables do not hold every clone; where another copy was compared, an unresolved V gene accounts for under half, and the others remain unexplained. The sample profile shows 440,000 or so clones; around 89% of them were found once. Over 1.5% of the sample is taken by the ten largest. The treatment or condition label here, explained by the study, means: approximately 18 received Ad26.COV2.S at low or high dose, single or two shots; several received placebo; per-sample allocation not given. For vaccine and placebo recipients, the sequenced repertoires came from samples collected on day 63 after the first injection.

The starting material was peripheral blood, obtained in a trial of Ad26.COV2.S vaccine versus placebo. These receptor sequences come from a person aged 18-65 years who received the Ad26.COV2.S COVID-19 vaccine or a placebo.

J is TRBJ2-7 and V is TRBV19; 8 nucleotides line up with TRBD1. J gave up 5 bases and V 5 bases, and 5 bases lay outside the gene matches. The CDR3 has 13 amino acids. CDR1 and CDR2 from the germline V gene are LNHDA and SQIVND (reference sequence). The CDR3 DNA reads TGTGCCAGTAGTGCCAACAGGGGGAACGAGCAGTACTTC. This sequence encodes CASSANRGNEQYF.

This rearrangement joins TRBV20-1 to TRBJ1-6; D gene unclear. CDR1 is DFQATT, CDR2 SNEGSKA, per germline (reference sequence). The CDR3 consists of 13 residues. V was cut by 3 bases and J by 8 bases, with 11 bases left in between. The CDR3: CSASWEIDSPLHF. CDR3 nucleotides: TGCAGTGCTAGTTGGGAGATAGATTCACCCCTCCACTTT.

The rearrangement uses TRBV5-1 and TRBJ1-6; D not certain. There are 13 residues in the CDR3. Trimming removed 1 base at V and 5 bases at J, with 4 bases between. Germline V CDR1 and CDR2: SGHRS, YFSETQ. The CDR3 loop reads CASSLPDNSPLHF. In DNA form, the CDR3 reads TGCGCCAGCAGCTTGCCAGATAATTCACCCCTCCACTTT.

This rearrangement joins TRBV28 to TRBJ1-1; weak D call: TRBD1 (6 bases). V was clipped by 3 bases and J by 10 bases, with 12 bases between them. CDR3 length: 12 residues. Germline CDR1 and CDR2: MDHEN and SYDVKM. The CDR3 region is CASSLTGQRAFF. CDR3 nucleotide sequence: TGTGCCAGCAGTTTGACAGGACAGAGAGCTTTCTTT. Full variable domain (outside the CDR3, taken from reference TRBV28 and TRBJ1-1): DVKVTQSSRYLVKRTGEKVFLECVQDMDHENMFWYRQDPGLGLRLIYFSYDVKMKEKGDIPEGYSVSREKKERFSLILESASTNQTSMYLCASSLTGQRAFFGQGTRLTVV.

V and J are TRBV9 and TRBJ2-2; D is possibly TRBD2 (5 bases). The CDR3 is 16 residues long. The ends were cut back, 0 bases at V and 0 bases at J, with 9 bases in the middle. Per the germline V gene, CDR1 is SGDLS and CDR2 is YYNGEE. The chain's CDR3 is CASSVADSANTGELFF. CDR3 DNA: TGTGCCAGCAGCGTAGCCGATAGCGCGAACACCGGGGAGCTGTTTTTT.

The count of this clone is one. J is TRBJ2-3 and V is TRBV7-3; D call uncertain. The CDR3 loop spans 13 amino acids. Trimming took 1 base from V and 10 from J, leaving 12 bases between them. The germline V gene has CDR1 SGHTA and CDR2 FQGTGA. The CDR3 region has the DNA TGTGCCAGCAGCTTAAGGAGAAACGGCGCGCAGTATTTT. Amino acids: CASSLRRNGAQYF.

The rearrangement links TRBV6-2 or TRBV6-3 to TRBJ2-3; D gene ambiguous. V was clipped by 5 bases and J by 2 bases, with 5 bases between them. The CDR3 runs 12 residues. Germline CDR1 reads MNHEY; CDR2 reads SVGEGT. The CDR3 nucleotides read TGTGCCAGCAGTCGAGTCACAGATACGCAGTATTTT. It is translated as CASSRVTDTQYF.

The chain joins TRBV25-1 to TRBJ1-2, with 8 bases that match TRBD1. The CDR3 length is 13 residues. Germline V lookup: CDR1 MGHDK, CDR2 SYGVNS. The V segment lost 4 bases and the J segment 6 bases; nucleotides outside the gene matches: 4. CDR3 amino acids: CASSAGQGDGYTF. In DNA, the CDR3 is TGTGCCAGCAGTGCTGGACAGGGCGATGGCTACACCTTC.

This clone was seen once. The chain combines TRBV19 with TRBJ2-5, with D possibly matching TRBD1 (6 bases). Trimming removed 5 bases at V and 3 bases at J, with 10 bases between. This CDR3 spans 13 amino acids. Germline-derived CDR1 and CDR2 are LNHDA and SQIVND (reference sequence). Written as DNA, the CDR3 is TGTGCCAGTAGTGGGACACGAGAAGAGACCCAGTACTTC. Amino acid sequence: CASSGTREETQYF.

The DNA for the CDR3 is TGTGCCAGCAGCTTTGCGGGAGAGGATGAGCAGTTCTTC. Translated, it gives CASSFAGEDEQFF. The chain carries TRBV7-3 and TRBJ2-1; the match to TRBD2 covers 7 bases. The CDR3 extends over 13 amino acids. The junction had 4 bases not matched to a gene; V was cut back by 3 bases and J by 8 bases. CDR1 is SGHTA, CDR2 FQGTGA, per germline.

The CDR3 sequence: CASSSGGAGQETQYF. The CDR3 DNA reads as TGTGCCAGCAGTAGCGGGGGGGCGGGACAAGAGACCCAGTACTTC. The rearrangement uses TRBV6-5 and TRBJ2-5, with 10 bases matching TRBD2. V was clipped by 5 bases and J by 2 bases; unmatched bases: 5. Germline V gene data show CDR1 as MNHEY and CDR2 as SVGAGI. The CDR3 is 15 amino acids.

This clone was counted a few times. The chain joins TRBV4-3 to TRBJ1-1; 10 bases map to TRBD1. J lost 5 bases, V lost 2 bases, and 5 bases had no gene match. The CDR3 is 15 amino acids. The germline CDR1 and CDR2 sequences are LGHNA and YSLEER. The CDR3 here is CASSQSGTGVTEAFF. The CDR3 DNA is TGCGCCAGCAGCCAATCCGGGACAGGGGTAACTGAAGCTTTCTTT.

V gene TRBV7-9 combines with J gene TRBJ2-7; the D gene is possibly TRBD2 (6 bases). Trimming took off 2 bases at V and 3 bases at J, with 11 bases between the two ends. This CDR3 has 14 residues. Germline V lookup: CDR1 SEHNR, CDR2 FQNEAQ (reference sequence). The CDR3 coding sequence is TGTGCCAGCAGCTTAATGGTCGGGAGCTACGAGCAGTACTTC. It yields the protein CASSLMVGSYEQYF.

The V and J genes are TRBV30 and TRBJ2-2; 11 nucleotides match TRBD2. V lost 5 bases and J lost 2; bases outside the gene matches: 13. Germline V gene sequence: CDR1 GTSNPN, CDR2 SVGIG (reference sequence). This CDR3 is 18 amino acids long. CDR3 in DNA: TGTGCCTGGTTCCCTCTTAGCGGGGGGGCACGCAACACCGGGGAGCTGTTTTTT. Amino acid sequence: CAWFPLSGGARNTGELFF.

This clone was picked up one time. This sequence joins TRBV7-6 and TRBJ2-3, with D hard to call. The CDR3 length is 12 residues. V was cut by 0 bases and J by 3 bases, with 1 base left in between. Looked up from germline, CDR1 is SGHVS and CDR2 is FNYEAQ. The CDR3 DNA is TGTGCCAGCAGCTTAGCGACAGATACGCAGTATTTT. This codes for CASSLATDTQYF.

The V gene is TRBV6-1, the J gene TRBJ1-1; D gene uncertain. The V end lost 2 bases, the J end lost 0 bases, and 10 bases lay between the germline ends. The CDR3 is 15 amino acids. The germline V gene encodes CDR1 MNHNS and CDR2 SASEGT. CDR3 residues: CASSEQSAVNTEAFF. The CDR3 DNA reads TGTGCCAGCAGTGAACAGTCGGCGGTGAACACTGAAGCTTTCTTT.

The CDR3 coding sequence is TGTGCCAGTAGTACGACCCCCCCCCTCGAGCAGTACTTC. Translating gives CASSTTPPLEQYF. V gene TRBV19 combines with J gene TRBJ2-7; no reliable D call. Germline V gene data show CDR1 as LNHDA and CDR2 as SQIVND (reference sequence). The ends were cut back, 4 bases at V and 6 bases at J, with 13 bases in the middle. The CDR3 sequence is 13 residues long.

The rearrangement joins TRBV18 to TRBJ2-3, with D uncertain. This CDR3 has 15 residues. V was trimmed by 1 base and J by 0 bases, leaving 8 bases between them. CDR1 KGHSH and CDR2 LQKENI come from the germline V gene. Here the CDR3 DNA reads TGTGCCAGCTCACCACAGCGACCGAGCACAGATACGCAGTATTTT. Residues: CASSPQRPSTDTQYF.

The CDR3 loop is CASSSPPLGAGTDTQYF. In nucleotides, the CDR3 is TGTGCCAGCAGTTCCCCCCCGCTCGGTGCTGGCACAGATACGCAGTATTTT. The V call is TRBV28, the J call TRBJ2-3; D not resolved. Germline lookup yields CDR1 MDHEN and CDR2 SYDVKM. V was clipped by 4 bases and J by 1 base, with 18 bases between them. This CDR3 has 17 amino acids. The full variable domain, with the rest looked up from reference TRBV28 and TRBJ2-3, is DVKVTQSSRYLVKRTGEKVFLECVQDMDHENMFWYRQDPGLGLRLIYFSYDVKMKEKGDIPEGYSVSREKKERFSLILESASTNQTSMYLCASSSPPLGAGTDTQYFGPGTRLTVL.

This rearrangement joins TRBV5-1 to TRBJ1-1; the D is unclear. The V and J ends lost 0 bases and 4 bases respectively, with 7 bases between them. Germline V CDR1 and CDR2: SGHRS, YFSETQ. The CDR3 totals 13 residues. CDR3 loop: CASSLVEGTEAFF. As DNA, the CDR3 is TGCGCCAGCAGCTTGGTGGAGGGCACTGAAGCTTTCTTT.

V is TRBV28 and J is TRBJ1-2; no clear D gene. Trimming left V 8 bases short and J 4 bases short, with 8 bases between. This CDR3 contains 11 residues. Germline CDR1 and CDR2: MDHEN and SYDVKM. The CDR3 here is CASEGIYGYTF. CDR3 bases: TGTGCCAGCGAGGGAATCTATGGCTACACCTTC.

The V gene is TRBV10-1, the J gene TRBJ1-3, with a possible D match to TRBD1 (5 bases). Germline assignment: CDR1 WNHNN and CDR2 SYGVQD (reference sequence). This CDR3 comprises 14 residues. Trimming took 3 bases from V and 1 from J, leaving 7 bases between them. The DNA of the CDR3 is TGCGCCAGCAGTGATGCAGGGTCTGGAAACACCATATATTTT. It translates to CASSDAGSGNTIYF.

The genes are TRBV6-5 and TRBJ2-7, with 8 bases matching TRBD2. The CDR3 is 14 residues long. CDR1 is MNHEY, CDR2 SVGAGI, per germline. V shed 6 bases and J 4 bases; nucleotides not matched to a gene: 8. CDR3 bases: TGTGCCAGCAGAGCGGGGGCCGAGTATTACGAGCAGTACTTC. Its translation is CASRAGAEYYEQYF.

This rearrangement joins TRBV11-2 to TRBJ2-1; 11 positions match TRBD2. After removal of 5 bases from V and 0 bases from J, the junction contained 12 bases not matched to a gene. Germline V gives CDR1 SGHAT, CDR2 FQNNGV. The length of the CDR3 is 19 residues. The CDR3 DNA reads as TGTGCCAGCAGCCCCGGACTAGCGGGCTCGTCTGGCTCCTACAATGAGCAGTTCTTC. As protein: CASSPGLAGSSGSYNEQFF.

The rearrangement uses TRBV7-9 and TRBJ2-6, with TRBD1 identical over 8 bases. V lost 8 bases, J lost 2 bases, and 11 bases stayed unmatched. The CDR3 is made up of 17 amino acids. CDR1 is SEHNR, CDR2 FQNEAQ, per germline (reference sequence). The CDR3 loop is CASPKTGGLAGANVLTF. CDR3 nucleotide sequence: TGTGCCAGCCCAAAAACAGGGGGGCTAGCTGGGGCCAACGTCCTGACTTTC. The variable domain in full, completed from reference TRBV7-9 and TRBJ2-6, reads DTGVSQNPRHKITKRGQNVTFRCDPISEHNRLYWYRQTLGQGPEFLTYFQNEAQLEKSRLLSDRFSAERPKGSFSTLEIQRTEQGDSAMYLCASPKTGGLAGANVLTFGAGSRLTVL.

The rearrangement joins TRBV30 to TRBJ1-1; 8 bases map to TRBD1. Trimming took 3 bases from V and 0 from J; bases not matched to a gene: 0. CDR1 GTSNPN and CDR2 SVGIG come from the germline V gene (reference sequence). The CDR3 consists of 13 residues. CDR3 protein: CAWRGQVNTEAFF. CDR3 DNA sequence: TGTGCCTGGAGGGGACAGGTGAACACTGAAGCTTTCTTT.

This rearrangement joins TRBV19 to TRBJ1-2; D is unresolved. The germline V and J ends were trimmed by 3 bases and 8 bases, with 10 bases remaining between them. The CDR3 sequence is 12 residues long. Germline values: CDR1 LNHDA, CDR2 SQIVND (reference sequence). The CDR3 protein is CASSISTSGYTF. CDR3 nucleotides: TGTGCCAGTAGTATTTCAACCTCGGGCTACACCTTC.

The chain couples TRBV7-6 to TRBJ2-2; D tentatively fits TRBD1 or TRBD2 (5 bases each). The V end lost 6 bases, the J end lost 0 bases, and 11 bases lay between the germline ends. This CDR3 has 15 amino acids. Germline V gene sequence: CDR1 SGHVS, CDR2 FNYEAQ. The chain's CDR3 is CASRNPGPNTGELFF. The CDR3 DNA follows: TGTGCCAGCAGAAATCCGGGACCGAACACCGGGGAGCTGTTTTTT.

J is TRBJ1-5 and V is TRBV6-5; no reliable D call. Trimming took off 8 bases at V and 2 bases at J, with 10 bases between the two ends. Germline-derived CDR1 and CDR2 are MNHEY and SVGAGI. The CDR3 is 13 amino acids. The CDR3 reads CASLRDGNQPQHF. In nucleotides, the CDR3 is TGTGCCAGCCTCCGGGATGGCAATCAGCCCCAGCATTTT.

Regarding this clone: A junction end diverges from the germline sequence, so it may reflect a read error. As DNA, the CDR3 is TGTGCCAGCAGTGAAGCGCTTCGGGGGGCGGTTTATTTT. Amino acid sequence: CASSEALRGAVYF. The chain recombines TRBV2 with TRBJ1-4, with D perhaps TRBD1 (6 bases). The CDR3 contains 13 residues. Germline V gene lookup returns CDR1 SNHLY and CDR2 FYNNEI.

This chain links TRBV27 with TRBJ1-4, with 7 bases lining up with TRBD1. This CDR3 comprises 13 residues. J lost 2 bases, V lost 9 bases, and 3 bases had no gene match. CDR1 and CDR2 from the germline V gene are MNHEY and SMNVEV (reference sequence). Here the CDR3 DNA reads TGTGCCAGTTCACAGGGGACTAATGAAAAACTGTTTTTT. It codes for CASSQGTNEKLFF.

The V call is TRBV19, the J call TRBJ2-1; D is uncertain. The CDR3 totals 13 residues. V lost 3 bases to trimming and J lost 4 bases, with 7 bases between them. Germline V gene sequence: CDR1 LNHDA, CDR2 SQIVND (reference sequence). CDR3 sequence: CASSIARYNEQFF. CDR3 DNA sequence: TGTGCCAGTAGTATCGCCAGATACAATGAGCAGTTCTTC.